This TCR beta chain was observed in a study of T-cell memory formation after mild COVID-19. About the research overall: For the most part, TCR clusters were specific to one donor.

V trimming: 7 bases; J trimming: 14 bases; junction bases outside the gene matches: 12. The CDR3 loop spans 14 amino acids. CDR1 MDHEN and CDR2 SYDVKM come from the germline V gene. This clonotype was found a few times. MiXCR, applied by TCRdb to the 5' RACE reads, yields one record per CDR3 protein. This table holds 290,000 or so distinct CDR3 sequences, around 19% found once. The clonotype originates from a man aged 18 to 29 who had mild COVID-19 (a few samples of this study predate the infection). Cell type and time point are not known. Sequences were obtained from PBMCs or a T cell subset sorted from them (not recorded which). The chain uses TRBV28 and TRBJ1-6; 9 bases are shared with TRBD1. The CDR3 sequence is CASIESGQGKSLHF. The CDR3 nucleotides are TGTGCCAGCATTGAGTCGGGACAGGGAAAATCCCTCCACTTT. The variable domain in full, with the rest retrieved from reference TRBV28 and TRBJ1-6, is DVKVTQSSRYLVKRTGEKVFLECVQDMDHENMFWYRQDPGLGLRLIYFSYDVKMKEKGDIPEGYSVSREKKERFSLILESASTNQTSMYLCASIESGQGKSLHFGNGTRLTVT.